Each of the 25 T cell receptor beta chains below was sequenced from the same sample in a study of OX40 agonist ivuxolimab in advanced cancers. Profiling relied on immunoSEQ multiplex PCR, and the TCRdb table lists in-frame clones only, not all of them. This sample carries over 100,000 clones, 80% to 90% of them seen once, and the ten largest clones take 0.55%. The sequences come from CD4+ or CD8+ T cells sorted from blood, collected in a trial of the OX40 agonist ivuxolimab. The receptors were gathered from an adult with an advanced solid tumor such as melanoma, head and neck, liver or kidney cancer.

The chain combines TRBV19 with TRBJ2-5, with a tentative D call TRBD1 (6 bases). CDR1 is LNHDA and CDR2 is SQIVND in the germline V gene (reference sequence). V was cut by 5 bases and J by 3 bases, with 10 bases left in between. The CDR3 spans 13 residues. The CDR3 here is CASSLGQKETQYF. The CDR3, as DNA: TGTGCCAGTAGTCTAGGACAGAAAGAGACCCAGTACTTC. The variable domain in full, completed from reference TRBV19 and TRBJ2-5, reads DGGITQSPKYLFRKEGQNVTLSCEQNLNHDAMYWYRQDPGQGLRLIYYSQIVNDFQKGDIAEGYSVSREKKESFPLTVTSAQKNPTAFYLCASSLGQKETQYFGPGTRLLVL.

The chain joins TRBV5-1 to TRBJ2-4, with 12 bases lining up with TRBD2. Germline V gene data show CDR1 as SGHRS and CDR2 as YFSETQ. J lost 3 bases, V lost 3 bases, and 16 bases had no gene match. The CDR3 is 20 amino acids. The CDR3 region is CASSSRPGLAGWQDKNIQYF. The CDR3 DNA reads TGCGCCAGCAGCTCCAGGCCCGGACTAGCGGGGTGGCAGGACAAAAACATTCAGTACTTC.

This rearrangement joins TRBV7-9 to TRBJ1-5, with D possibly being TRBD1 (5 bases). Trimming shortened V by 8 bases and J by 0 bases, and 11 bases separated the two germline ends. The CDR3 is made up of 14 amino acids. The germline gives CDR1 SEHNR, CDR2 FQNEAQ (reference sequence). This CDR3 reads CASAGTVSNQPQHF. In DNA, the CDR3 is TGTGCCAGCGCCGGGACGGTTAGCAATCAGCCCCAGCATTTT.

J is TRBJ2-7 and V is TRBV2; D could derive from TRBD1 or TRBD2 (5 bases each). Germline CDR1 and CDR2: SNHLY and FYNNEI. V was trimmed by 9 bases and J by 3 bases, leaving 12 bases between them. The CDR3 sequence is 12 residues long. The CDR3 here is CASIRDGYEQYF. CDR3 DNA: TGTGCCAGTATTCGGGACGGCTACGAGCAGTACTTC.

This clone was picked up one time. The V and J genes are TRBV6-5 and TRBJ1-1, with 7 positions matching TRBD1. V gave up 5 bases and J gave up 5 bases; unmatched junction bases: 11. This CDR3 is built from 15 residues. In germline, CDR1 is MNHEY, CDR2 SVGAGI. This CDR3 is CASSPAGQTRTEAFF. DNA for the CDR3: TGTGCCAGCAGTCCCGCGGGACAGACAAGGACTGAAGCTTTCTTT.

The chain couples TRBV6-4 to TRBJ1-1; D perhaps matches TRBD1 (6 bases). Germline V gene sequence: CDR1 MRHNA, CDR2 SNTAGT. The CDR3 is 14 residues long. V was cut by 7 bases and J by 1 base, with 13 bases left in between. The CDR3 DNA is TGTGCCAGCAAACCGGGACACGAGAACACTGAAGCTTTCTTT. Translated: CASKPGHENTEAFF.

This clone appeared a few times. CDR3: CASSPPSGSPLHF. DNA for the CDR3: TGTGCCAGCAGCCCACCCTCGGGCTCACCCCTCCACTTT. The V gene is TRBV7-9, the J gene TRBJ1-6; the D is unclear. The germline CDR1 and CDR2 sequences are SEHNR and FQNEAQ (reference sequence). The CDR3 has 13 amino acids. V was cut by 5 bases and J by 10 bases, with 12 bases left in between.

In this sample, this clone turned up once. The rearrangement joins TRBV28 to TRBJ1-2; D uncertain. V lost 6 bases, J lost 0 bases, and 8 bases lay in between. The CDR3 has 13 residues. Germline-derived CDR1 and CDR2 are MDHEN and SYDVKM. CDR3 protein: CASRVSANYGYTF. CDR3 nucleotide sequence: TGTGCCAGCAGGGTGTCAGCTAACTATGGCTACACCTTC.

The chain carries TRBV5-5 and TRBJ1-5; D possibly corresponds to TRBD1 (6 bases). The ends were cut back, 2 bases at V and 4 bases at J, with 16 bases in the middle. This CDR3 region has 16 residues. Germline V gives CDR1 SGHKS, CDR2 YYEKEE (reference sequence). CDR3 loop: CASSFLGQTLNQPQHF. CDR3 nucleotides: TGTGCCAGCAGCTTTCTCGGACAGACATTAAATCAGCCCCAGCATTTT.

This chain links TRBV4-1 with TRBJ2-3, with 7 bases aligning to TRBD2. This CDR3 has 14 residues. The germline gives CDR1 MGHRA, CDR2 YSYEKL. The V and J ends lost 1 base and 6 bases, in that order; junction bases with no gene match: 4. CDR3 coding DNA: TGCGCCAGCAGCCAAGTTTGGGGAGGGGATACGCAGTATTTT. Its protein product is CASSQVWGGDTQYF.

This chain links TRBV11-2 with TRBJ2-2; D uncertain. From germline, CDR1 is SGHAT and CDR2 FQNNGV. V lost 2 bases, J lost 1 base, and 8 bases lay in between. The CDR3 length is 15 residues. The CDR3 DNA follows: TGTGCCAGCAGCTTATCGGCAGGGAACACCGGGGAGCTGTTTTTT. Its protein is CASSLSAGNTGELFF.

The J gene is TRBJ2-3, the V gene TRBV12-5; D unclear. CDR3 size: 12 residues. The germline CDR1 and CDR2 sequences are LGHNT and FRNRAP. Trimming stripped 7 bases from V and 3 bases from J, with 8 bases between. CDR3 region: CASAANTDTQYF. In DNA form, the CDR3 reads TGTGCTAGTGCCGCAAATACAGATACGCAGTATTTT.

The chain joins TRBV28 to TRBJ1-4; tentatively, D is TRBD1 (6 bases). Germline CDR1 reads MDHEN; CDR2 reads SYDVKM. This CDR3 contains 15 residues. V dropped 5 bases and J dropped 6 bases, with 16 bases sitting between them. The CDR3 sequence is CASSVSGTGYEKLFF. CDR3 DNA sequence: TGTGCCAGCAGTGTATCAGGAACAGGGTATGAAAAACTGTTTTTT.

The chain carries TRBV18 and TRBJ2-7; 8 positions match TRBD1. Looked up from germline, CDR1 is KGHSH and CDR2 is LQKENI. Trimming cost V 3 bases and J 10 bases; bases outside gene matches: 11. This CDR3 contains 14 residues. CDR3 residues: CASSPDRGHTHQYF. In DNA, the CDR3 is TGTGCCAGCTCACCCGACAGGGGACACACACATCAGTACTTC. The full variable domain, its missing parts supplied by reference TRBV18 and TRBJ2-7, is NAGVMQNPRHLVRRRGQEARLRCSPMKGHSHVYWYRQLPEEGLKFMVYLQKENIIDESGMPKERFSAEFPKEGPSILRIQQVVRGDSAAYFCASSPDRGHTHQYFGPGTRLTVT.

V gene TRBV20-1 combines with J gene TRBJ1-1; unclear D gene. V was pared by 3 bases and J by 5 bases, with 4 bases between. The CDR3 extends over 10 amino acids. The germline V gene encodes CDR1 DFQATT and CDR2 SNEGSKA (reference sequence). The CDR3 protein is CSARGTEAFF. The CDR3 DNA reads as TGCAGTGCTAGGGGTACTGAAGCTTTCTTT.

The chain has TRBV28 and TRBJ2-4, with D unclear. CDR1 is MDHEN, CDR2 SYDVKM, per germline. The ends were cut back, 5 bases at V and 2 bases at J, with 10 bases in the middle. The CDR3 extends over 14 amino acids. The CDR3 sequence is CASSDRVSKNIQYF. CDR3 bases: TGTGCCAGCAGTGATCGTGTGTCCAAAAACATTCAGTACTTC.

A single count supports this clone. This chain joins TRBV28 and TRBJ2-2, with D hard to call. CDR1 MDHEN and CDR2 SYDVKM come from the germline V gene. Trimming pared 4 bases from V and 4 bases from J, leaving 19 bases between. This CDR3 is 17 amino acids long. The CDR3: CASSSYGIGQPTGELFF. CDR3 sequence (DNA): TGTGCCAGCAGTTCATACGGTATTGGCCAACCCACCGGGGAGCTGTTTTTT.

The CDR3 nucleotides are TGTGCCAGCAGCTTGCAGGAAAGCACCGGGGAGCTGTTTTTT. Amino acid sequence: CASSLQESTGELFF. This chain uses TRBV5-4 with TRBJ2-2; D uncertain. The germline gives CDR1 SGHNT, CDR2 YYREEE (reference sequence). The length of the CDR3 is 14 residues. The V gene lost 1 base and the J gene lost 4 bases, with 8 bases spanning the gap.

The chain carries TRBV27 and TRBJ1-6, with 8 bases identical to TRBD1. Germline CDR1 and CDR2: MNHEY and SMNVEV (reference sequence). V trimming: 8 bases; J trimming: 5 bases; junction bases outside the gene matches: 5. The CDR3 runs to 14 residues. The CDR3, as DNA: TGTGCCAGCGGCGGACAGGGACATAATTCACCCCTCCACTTT. This translates into CASGGQGHNSPLHF.

This clone was seen only once. V and J are TRBV30 and TRBJ1-5; possibly TRBD1 for D (6 bases). The germline V gene has CDR1 GTSNPN and CDR2 SVGIG (reference sequence). V lost 5 bases, J lost 2 bases, and 13 bases lay in between. The CDR3 sequence is 14 residues long. The CDR3 region has the DNA TGTGCCTGGGCCGGGGGGGGCGGCAATCAGCCCCAGCATTTT. Protein product: CAWAGGGGNQPQHF.

The chain combines TRBV19 with TRBJ2-1; D perhaps matches TRBD1 (5 bases). V gave up 3 bases and J gave up 4 bases, with 13 bases separating them. Germline V gene sequence: CDR1 LNHDA, CDR2 SQIVND (reference sequence). The CDR3 has 15 amino acids. The CDR3 region has the DNA TGTGCCAGTAGTATGGGTAGGGGTAGTTACAATGAGCAGTTCTTC. As protein: CASSMGRGSYNEQFF.

This clone was counted a single time. The rearrangement links TRBV6-5 to TRBJ2-1; 7 bases agree with TRBD2. Losses at the gene ends were 2 bases for V and 11 bases for J; bases not matched to a gene: 3. CDR1 is MNHEY, CDR2 SVGAGI, per germline. The CDR3 has 12 amino acids. CDR3 coding DNA: TGTGCCAGCAGTTACCCGGGGGGAAAGCAGTTCTTC. Its protein is CASSYPGGKQFF.

This chain joins TRBV5-5 and TRBJ2-1, with 11 bases aligning to TRBD2. After removal of 4 bases from V and 5 bases from J, the junction contained 8 bases not matched to a gene. The CDR3 length is 16 residues. Germline CDR1 and CDR2: SGHKS and YYEKEE (reference sequence). CDR3 sequence: CASSPAGTSGHNEQFF. The CDR3, as DNA: TGTGCCAGCAGCCCAGCCGGGACTAGCGGACACAATGAGCAGTTCTTC.

Worth noting for this clone: Other nucleotide sequences from this sample produce the same CDR3. CDR3 in amino acids: CASSSGQNYGYTF. DNA of the CDR3: TGCGCCAGCAGCTCAGGACAGAACTATGGCTACACCTTC. The V gene is TRBV5-1, the J gene TRBJ1-2; weak D call: TRBD1 (6 bases). The CDR3 totals 13 residues. Germline values: CDR1 SGHRS, CDR2 YFSETQ. The V and J ends lost 3 bases and 2 bases respectively, with 8 bases between them.

The rearrangement links TRBV10-2 to TRBJ2-7; a weak D match, TRBD2 (5 bases). Trimming cost V 7 bases and J 3 bases, with 16 bases left between them. The CDR3 loop spans 14 amino acids. Looked up from germline, CDR1 is WSHSY and CDR2 is SAAADI. CDR3: CASKLGGGHYEQYF. CDR3 coding DNA: TGCGCCAGCAAGCTCGGAGGCGGGCACTACGAGCAGTACTTC.